This passage covers 18 T cell receptor beta chains from one sample sequenced in a study of OX40 agonist ivuxolimab in advanced cancers. The data were produced by immunoSEQ multiplex PCR, yet TCRdb's version contains in-frame clones alone and is incomplete. The table has about 58,000 clones, 90% to 95% seen once. This specimen was CD4+ or CD8+ T cells sorted from blood, taken in a trial of the OX40 agonist ivuxolimab. All receptors come from an adult with an advanced solid tumor such as melanoma, head and neck, liver or kidney cancer.

This chain links TRBV19 with TRBJ2-7; D is undetermined. CDR1 is LNHDA and CDR2 is SQIVND in the germline V gene (reference sequence). CDR3 length equals 15 residues. V was pared by 3 bases and J by 3 bases, with 15 bases between. This CDR3 is CASSMVLGVGYEQYF. CDR3 in DNA: TGTGCCAGTAGTATGGTTCTGGGTGTCGGCTACGAGCAGTACTTC.

The chain links TRBV28 to TRBJ1-4; D remains unclear. The CDR3 sequence is 14 residues long. Germline loops: CDR1 MDHEN, CDR2 SYDVKM. Trimming removed 7 bases from V and 6 bases from J, with 15 bases in between. CDR3 protein: CASKPPGRDEKLFF. The CDR3 nucleotides read TGTGCCAGCAAACCCCCCGGTAGAGATGAAAAACTGTTTTTT.

The chain has TRBV7-8 and TRBJ1-1, with D possibly matching TRBD1 (5 bases). There are 16 residues in the CDR3. Per the germline V gene, CDR1 is SGHVS and CDR2 is FQNEAQ. V dropped 1 base and J dropped 4 bases, with 16 bases sitting between them. The CDR3 nucleotides are TGTGCCAGCAGCTTAGGGCCGTGGGGGGGTGGCACTGAAGCTTTCTTT. Amino acids: CASSLGPWGGGTEAFF.

The genes are TRBV6-9 and TRBJ2-7, with D possibly matching TRBD1 (5 bases). The CDR3 is 14 amino acids. Germline V gene data show CDR1 as MNHGY and CDR2 as SVAAGI. V gave up 5 bases and J gave up 4 bases, with 15 bases separating them. CDR3: CASSGQGLVYEQYF. CDR3 nucleotides: TGTGCCAGCAGTGGTCAGGGTCTCGTTTACGAGCAGTACTTC.

This rearrangement joins TRBV6-5 to TRBJ2-7, with D perhaps matching TRBD1 (6 bases). The ends were cut back, 3 bases at V and 6 bases at J, with 9 bases in the middle. The CDR3 runs 12 residues. Germline V gene sequence: CDR1 MNHEY, CDR2 SVGAGI. The CDR3, as DNA: TGTGCCAGCAGTTATGGGGGCGGCGAGCAGTACTTC. The encoded protein is CASSYGGGEQYF.

In nucleotides, the CDR3 is TGCGCCAGCAGCTTGGGGACCTGGGGCACAGATACGCAGTATTTT. Residues: CASSLGTWGTDTQYF. The chain combines TRBV5-1 with TRBJ2-3, with D hard to call. V dropped 0 bases and J dropped 1 base, with 9 bases sitting between them. Germline V gives CDR1 SGHRS, CDR2 YFSETQ. The CDR3 covers 15 residues.

This clone turned up a few times. V is TRBV19 and J is TRBJ1-2, with D perhaps TRBD1 (6 bases). Germline V gives CDR1 LNHDA, CDR2 SQIVND (reference sequence). CDR3 length: 16 residues. The V gene lost 6 bases and the J gene lost 4 bases, with 21 bases spanning the gap. In DNA, the CDR3 is TGTGCCAGTAGCCGAAGACAGCGAGCACAGGGCTATGGCTACACCTTC. Protein product: CASSRRQRAQGYGYTF.

The chain employs TRBV29-1 and TRBJ1-6, with 7 bases lining up with TRBD1. Trimming removed 4 bases from V and 12 bases from J; junction bases left unmatched: 9. Germline-derived CDR1 and CDR2 are SQVTM and ANQGSEA. The CDR3 consists of 13 residues. The CDR3 here is CSVAQGVAQPLHF. The CDR3 DNA reads TGCAGCGTTGCCCAGGGGGTAGCCCAACCCCTCCACTTT.

The chain recombines TRBV6-1 with TRBJ2-1; 10 bases are a match to TRBD1. Per germline, CDR1 MNHNS and CDR2 SASEGT. J was trimmed by 9 bases and V by 2 bases; bases with no gene match: 7. The CDR3 has 15 residues. The CDR3 reads CASSERGQGNGEQFF. CDR3 nucleotide sequence: TGTGCCAGCAGTGAAAGGGGACAGGGGAATGGTGAGCAGTTCTTC.

This chain links TRBV10-3 with TRBJ2-7, with 11 bases aligning to TRBD1. Germline assignment: CDR1 ENHRY and CDR2 SYGVKD. CDR3 size: 14 residues. After removal of 6 bases from V and 5 bases from J, the junction contained 6 bases not matched to a gene. This chain's CDR3 is CAIREDRGRDEQYF. The CDR3 DNA reads as TGTGCCATCAGAGAGGACAGGGGGCGAGACGAGCAGTACTTC.

The chain is built from TRBV29-1 and TRBJ2-2, with TRBD1 as a possible D gene (6 bases). The CDR3 runs 14 residues. Trimming removed 3 bases at V and 0 bases at J, with 8 bases between. The germline V gene encodes CDR1 SQVTM and CDR2 ANQGSEA. CDR3 amino acids: CSVDRGANTGELFF. The CDR3 DNA follows: TGCAGCGTTGACAGGGGAGCGAACACCGGGGAGCTGTTTTTT.

The chain recombines TRBV5-5 with TRBJ1-1; 7 nucleotides agree with TRBD1. Per the germline V gene, CDR1 is SGHKS and CDR2 is YYEKEE (reference sequence). Losses at the gene ends were 4 bases for V and 0 bases for J; bases not matched to a gene: 3. This CDR3 is built from 14 residues. DNA of the CDR3: TGTGCCAGCAGCCCGGGGACAGTGAACACTGAAGCTTTCTTT. Translated: CASSPGTVNTEAFF.

This clone was found once. In nucleotides, the CDR3 is TGTGCCATCAGGGGACAGGGAGCCTACGAGCAGTACTTC. As protein: CAIRGQGAYEQYF. The genes are TRBV10-3 and TRBJ2-7; TRBD1 aligns across 9 bases. Trimming at V came to 6 bases and at J to 2 bases, leaving 2 bases not matched to a gene. The CDR3 is 13 amino acids. Germline loops: CDR1 ENHRY, CDR2 SYGVKD.

The chain links TRBV7-9 to TRBJ2-5; perhaps TRBD2 as D (5 bases). The germline V gene has CDR1 SEHNR and CDR2 FQNEAQ (reference sequence). This CDR3 spans 14 amino acids. Trimming removed 5 bases at V and 5 bases at J, with 15 bases between. CDR3 bases: TGTGCCAGCAGCCTGTTACTTGGCGGGGAGACCCAGTACTTC. Amino acids: CASSLLLGGETQYF. Supplemented by reference TRBV7-9 and TRBJ2-5, the full variable domain reads DTGVSQNPRHKITKRGQNVTFRCDPISEHNRLYWYRQTLGQGPEFLTYFQNEAQLEKSRLLSDRFSAERPKGSFSTLEIQRTEQGDSAMYLCASSLLLGGETQYFGPGTRLLVL.

The CDR3 spells CASSESTAQATNYGYTF. The CDR3 nucleotides read TGTGCCAGCAGTGAAAGCACAGCTCAAGCCACCAACTATGGCTACACCTTC. The rearrangement uses TRBV6-1 and TRBJ1-2; D unclear. CDR1 MNHNS and CDR2 SASEGT come from the germline V gene. The V end was cut by 2 bases, the J end by 2 bases, with 18 bases between. The CDR3 covers 17 residues.

The gene calls are TRBV9 and TRBJ2-1, with D possibly TRBD2 on 6 matching bases. Germline V gene sequence: CDR1 SGDLS, CDR2 YYNGEE. V dropped 4 bases and J dropped 0 bases, with 11 bases sitting between them. CDR3 length: 15 amino acids. The CDR3 reads CASSLAEGSYNEQFF. The CDR3 region has the DNA TGTGCCAGCAGCTTAGCGGAGGGCTCCTACAATGAGCAGTTCTTC.

J is TRBJ1-1 and V is TRBV11-1; the match to TRBD1 covers 7 bases. CDR1 SGHAT and CDR2 FQDESV come from the germline V gene (reference sequence). The CDR3 spans 14 residues. With 1 base clipped from V and 4 bases from J, the junction kept 3 bases outside the gene matches. The chain's CDR3 is CASSLETGTTEAFF. The CDR3, as DNA: TGTGCCAGCAGCTTAGAGACAGGGACCACTGAAGCTTTCTTT.

The V call is TRBV7-9, the J call TRBJ1-5, with TRBD1 matching over 7 bases. CDR1 SEHNR and CDR2 FQNEAQ come from the germline V gene (reference sequence). The CDR3 is 15 residues long. J gave up 3 bases and V 1 base, and 3 bases lay outside the gene matches. CDR3 sequence reads: CASSLGDSLNQPQHF. In nucleotides, the CDR3 is TGTGCCAGCAGCTTAGGGGACAGCCTCAATCAGCCCCAGCATTTT.